This T cell receptor (beta chain) appears in the sequencing data of a study of early T cells in non-severe SARS-CoV-2 infection. Overall study context: The sequenced material was bulk RNA from unsorted whole blood, and its chains were unpaired.

The protocol attached unique molecular identifiers to individual cDNA molecules. TCRdb re-derived calls from the 5' RACE reads in MiXCR, one entry per CDR3 protein. The table has about 110,000 distinct CDR3 sequences, about 12% seen once. This clonotype was detected only once. V was pared by 1 base and J by 3 bases, with 9 bases between. CDR3 length: 14 amino acids. Germline CDR1 SGHVS, CDR2 FQNEAQ. Sequencing input: whole blood. This chain joins TRBV7-8 and TRBJ1-1; D is uncertain. The sequence was collected from an adult who was a healthcare worker with PCR-confirmed SARS-CoV-2 infection or an uninfected control (not recorded which). CDR3 loop: CASSLDQDYTEAFF. As DNA, the CDR3 is TGTGCCAGCAGCTTAGACCAGGATTACACTGAAGCTTTCTTT.